The 18 T cell receptor beta chains below all came from one sample that was sequenced in a study of blood T cell repertoires in COVID-19. Repertoires were generated with immunoSEQ multiplex PCR, while TCRdb's copy carries only in-frame clones and drops some. The table records 150,000 to 200,000 clones, 80% of them present only once. Specimen: PBMCs or T cells enriched from blood (not recorded which). These receptors were collected from an older woman who had recovered from COVID-19.

The V call is TRBV5-1, the J call TRBJ2-3; 8 nucleotides line up with TRBD1. The J segment lost 2 bases and the V segment lost 3 bases, leaving 5 bases of the junction unmatched. The length of the CDR3 is 15 residues. Germline lookup yields CDR1 SGHRS and CDR2 YFSETQ. CDR3 sequence (DNA): TGCGCCAGCAGCTCGGGGGACAGGCCCACAGATACGCAGTATTTT. Its protein product is CASSSGDRPTDTQYF.

This chain joins TRBV5-1 and TRBJ1-3; no clear D. CDR3 size: 15 residues. With 0 bases removed from V and 1 base from J, the gap between germline ends came to 8 bases. Germline CDR1 SGHRS, CDR2 YFSETQ. CDR3 DNA sequence: TGCGCCAGCAGCTTGGCTGCGGTTTCTGGAAACACCATATATTTT. Its protein is CASSLAAVSGNTIYF. Looking up the rest from reference TRBV5-1 and TRBJ1-3 gives the full variable domain: KAGVTQTPRYLIKTRGQQVTLSCSPISGHRSVSWYQQTPGQGLQFLFEYFSETQRNKGNFPGRFSGRQFSNSRSEMNVSTLELGDSALYLCASSLAAVSGNTIYFGEGSWLTVV.

This clone turned up a few times. This chain connects TRBV3-1 (or the pseudogene TRBV3-2) to TRBJ1-4; a possible D gene is TRBD1 (5 bases). This CDR3 is 13 amino acids long. V lost 4 bases to trimming and J lost 7 bases, with 10 bases between them. Germline V gene sequence: CDR1 LGHDT, CDR2 YNNKEL (reference sequence). CDR3 amino acids: CASSPEGREKLFF. CDR3 DNA: TGTGCCAGCAGCCCGGAGGGGCGTGAAAAACTGTTTTTT.

Turning to this clone: Different DNA sequences within this sample yield the same CDR3. This rearrangement joins TRBV3-1 (or the pseudogene TRBV3-2) to TRBJ1-1; 7 bases agree with TRBD1. This CDR3 comprises 14 residues. V shed 3 bases and J 1 base; nucleotides not matched to a gene: 2. CDR1 and CDR2 (germline): LGHDT, YNNKEL (reference sequence). CDR3 amino acids: CASSQGQQNTEAFF. In DNA, the CDR3 is TGTGCCAGCAGCCAGGGACAGCAGAACACTGAAGCTTTCTTT.

The chain couples TRBV4-2 to TRBJ2-5, with D maybe TRBD2 (6 bases). V lost 4 bases and J lost 0, with 12 bases in between. In germline, CDR1 is LGHNA, CDR2 YNFKEQ. This CDR3 is built from 15 residues. The CDR3 protein is CASSPPGDYQETQYF. The CDR3 region has the DNA TGTGCCAGCAGCCCCCCGGGAGACTACCAAGAGACCCAGTACTTC.

The CDR3 bases are TGTGCCAGCAGCCGCCCGAGCGTAAGGAACAATGAGCAGTTCTTC. It is translated as CASSRPSVRNNEQFF. V gene TRBV3-1 (or the pseudogene TRBV3-2) combines with J gene TRBJ2-1; D remains ambiguous. Trimming stripped 4 bases from V and 5 bases from J, with 15 bases between. CDR1 LGHDT and CDR2 YNNKEL come from the germline V gene (reference sequence). This CDR3 is 15 amino acids long.

The genes are TRBV5-1 and TRBJ2-5, with no clear D. V was cut by 1 base and J by 3 bases, with 13 bases left in between. Germline CDR1 and CDR2: SGHRS and YFSETQ. The CDR3 loop spans 15 amino acids. In DNA form, the CDR3 reads TGCGCCAGCAGCTTGTTCGAGACTCCGAAAGAGACCCAGTACTTC. Its protein product is CASSLFETPKETQYF.

The V gene is TRBV10-1, the J gene TRBJ2-3, with TRBD2 matching 8 bases. Germline lookup yields CDR1 WNHNN and CDR2 SYGVQD (reference sequence). V shed 5 bases, J shed 5 bases, and the junction held 9 bases outside the gene matches. This CDR3 is built from 15 residues. Here the CDR3 DNA reads TGCGCCAGCAGTCCTCGGGGGCGGGGGGAAGATACGCAGTATTTT. This codes for CASSPRGRGEDTQYF.

The chain employs TRBV14 and TRBJ1-6; D may be TRBD1 (5 bases). The germline gives CDR1 SGHDN, CDR2 FVKESK. Trimming stripped 1 base from V and 0 bases from J, with 7 bases between. This CDR3 is built from 16 residues. The CDR3 DNA sequence: TGTGCCAGCAGCCAAGTGGGGCGCTCCTATAATTCACCCCTCCACTTT. Its protein is CASSQVGRSYNSPLHF.

The chain links TRBV2 to TRBJ2-5; D remains unclear. Germline V gives CDR1 SNHLY, CDR2 FYNNEI. The length of the CDR3 is 12 residues. V lost 6 bases, J lost 5 bases, and 10 bases lay in between. This CDR3 reads CASRSNEETQYF. CDR3 DNA sequence: TGTGCCAGCAGGAGCAACGAGGAGACCCAGTACTTC.

This chain joins TRBV19 and TRBJ1-1; TRBD1 matches 8 bases. The CDR3 contains 15 residues. The V gene end was trimmed by 10 bases and the J gene end by 3 bases; junction bases not matched to a gene: 13. Germline V gives CDR1 LNHDA, CDR2 SQIVND (reference sequence). CDR3 sequence (DNA): TGTGCCATTACATTTGAGTCAGGGGGCTACACTGAAGCTTTCTTT. The encoded protein is CAITFESGGYTEAFF.

V gene TRBV19 combines with J gene TRBJ2-7; the match to TRBD2 covers 7 bases. The V and J ends lost 8 bases and 4 bases, in that order; junction bases with no gene match: 17. Per germline, CDR1 LNHDA and CDR2 SQIVND (reference sequence). The CDR3 contains 16 residues. CDR3 DNA sequence: TGTGCCAGTTCGGATCCTAGCGGAGGGGACTCTTACGAGCAGTACTTC. Translation: CASSDPSGGDSYEQYF. The variable domain in full, with the rest retrieved from reference TRBV19 and TRBJ2-7, is DGGITQSPKYLFRKEGQNVTLSCEQNLNHDAMYWYRQDPGQGLRLIYYSQIVNDFQKGDIAEGYSVSREKKESFPLTVTSAQKNPTAFYLCASSDPSGGDSYEQYFGPGTRLTVT.

The CDR3 nucleotides read TGTGCCAGCAGCGCGAGCAGGGGCACAGATACGCAGTATTTT. This codes for CASSASRGTDTQYF. The chain has TRBV9 and TRBJ2-3, with D possibly matching TRBD1 (5 bases). V was trimmed by 3 bases and J by 1 base, leaving 9 bases between them. The CDR3 has 14 amino acids. CDR1 SGDLS and CDR2 YYNGEE come from the germline V gene.

This rearrangement joins TRBV6-2 or TRBV6-3 to TRBJ2-7; TRBD1 agrees at 10 bases. The CDR3 runs 15 residues. Germline V gives CDR1 MNHEY, CDR2 SVGEGT. V gave up 5 bases and J gave up 7 bases; unmatched junction bases: 11. This CDR3 is CASSGPGTGEEEQYF. As DNA, the CDR3 is TGTGCCAGCAGTGGCCCCGGGACAGGGGAGGAAGAGCAGTACTTC.

The chain combines TRBV7-8 with TRBJ2-3, with 8 nucleotides matching TRBD1. Trimming at V came to 1 base and at J to 0 bases, leaving 3 bases not matched to a gene. This CDR3 spans 16 amino acids. Germline loops: CDR1 SGHVS, CDR2 FQNEAQ. The CDR3 bases are TGTGCCAGCAGCTTAGGGACAGGGATAAGCACAGATACGCAGTATTTT. This translates into CASSLGTGISTDTQYF.

The chain carries TRBV4-1 and TRBJ2-7; perhaps TRBD2 as D (7 bases). V was pared by 0 bases and J by 5 bases, with 11 bases between. Germline V gene sequence: CDR1 MGHRA, CDR2 YSYEKL. The CDR3 consists of 14 residues. CDR3 sequence (DNA): TGCGCCAGCAGCCAAGAAGAAGGGGGGGACGAGCAGTACTTC. It translates to CASSQEEGGDEQYF.

This clone was seen at least ten times. The CDR3 protein is CASSQGWQGLSGNTIYF. CDR3 coding DNA: TGCGCCAGCAGCCAAGGGTGGCAGGGTCTCTCTGGAAACACCATATATTTT. The chain carries TRBV4-1 and TRBJ1-3, with a weak D call TRBD1 (5 bases). CDR1 is MGHRA and CDR2 is YSYEKL in the germline V gene. The CDR3 contains 17 residues. V dropped 1 base and J dropped 0 bases, with 13 bases sitting between them.

The chain couples TRBV3-1 (or the pseudogene TRBV3-2) to TRBJ2-7; 9 positions match TRBD1. In germline, CDR1 is LGHDT, CDR2 YNNKEL (reference sequence). The V and J ends lost 2 bases and 5 bases, in that order; junction bases with no gene match: 7. There are 15 residues in the CDR3. This CDR3 is CASSQSGTGRDEQYF. CDR3 nucleotide sequence: TGTGCCAGCAGCCAATCCGGGACAGGGCGGGACGAGCAGTACTTC.